The 18 T cell receptor beta chains below come from one sample, sequenced in a study of long-term antiretroviral therapy in people with HIV. immunoSEQ v3.0 was run at survey level. The data were produced by immunoSEQ multiplex PCR, yet TCRdb's version contains in-frame clones alone and is incomplete. The sample lists about 48,000 clones, around 80% occurring once. The sample was unsorted PBMCs, taken 0.8 years after starting antiretroviral therapy. The receptors were sampled from a woman aged 18 to 35 with HIV.

The gene calls are TRBV5-4 and TRBJ1-5; 7 nucleotides align to TRBD1. With 6 bases clipped from V and 4 bases from J, the junction kept 10 bases outside the gene matches. From germline, CDR1 is SGHNT and CDR2 YYREEE (reference sequence). This CDR3 is built from 15 residues. The DNA of the CDR3 is TGTGCCAGCACCTTTACACAGGGGTGGAATCAGCCCCAGCATTTT. Amino acid sequence: CASTFTQGWNQPQHF.

This rearrangement joins TRBV6-1 to TRBJ2-4, with TRBD1 as a possible D gene (5 bases). The germline gives CDR1 MNHNS, CDR2 SASEGT. With 4 bases removed from V and 6 bases from J, the gap between germline ends came to 13 bases. This CDR3 is 14 amino acids long. The CDR3 spells CASSGGPGRNIQYF. CDR3 coding DNA: TGTGCCAGCAGTGGGGGTCCAGGGCGAAACATTCAGTACTTC.

This clone was recorded a few times. The chain is built from TRBV14 and TRBJ2-5; D is perhaps TRBD2 (6 bases). The V end was cut by 0 bases, the J end by 5 bases, with 16 bases between. The germline V gene has CDR1 SGHDN and CDR2 FVKESK. The CDR3 runs 16 residues. The CDR3 DNA follows: TGTGCCAGCAGCCAAGACTCTTTCGGGGGTCTGGAGACCCAGTACTTC. It translates to CASSQDSFGGLETQYF.

The chain has TRBV19 and TRBJ1-2, with TRBD1 matching over 7 bases. The CDR3 totals 14 residues. Germline values: CDR1 LNHDA, CDR2 SQIVND (reference sequence). V lost 3 bases and J lost 12; bases outside the gene matches: 13. The DNA of the CDR3 is TGTGCCAGTAGTATGGCCCCAACGACAGGGTCCCACACCTTC. Amino acid sequence: CASSMAPTTGSHTF.

The chain uses TRBV10-3 and TRBJ1-5, with D possibly being TRBD1 (6 bases). Trimming cost V 6 bases and J 8 bases, with 20 bases left between them. Per the germline V gene, CDR1 is ENHRY and CDR2 is SYGVKD. The length of the CDR3 is 15 residues. CDR3 in amino acids: CAIRAGTSEWEPQHF. The CDR3 nucleotides are TGTGCCATCAGGGCCGGGACATCGGAATGGGAGCCCCAGCATTTT.

The chain has TRBV2 and TRBJ1-2; D unclear. The ends were cut back, 5 bases at V and 0 bases at J, with 13 bases in the middle. The CDR3 totals 15 residues. Per germline, CDR1 SNHLY and CDR2 FYNNEI. CDR3 in amino acids: CASSITTESNYGYTF. As DNA, the CDR3 is TGTGCCAGCAGTATAACCACAGAGTCTAACTATGGCTACACCTTC.

The chain combines TRBV28 with TRBJ2-5, with 9 bases aligning to TRBD2. The germline V gene has CDR1 MDHEN and CDR2 SYDVKM. This CDR3 comprises 18 residues. After removal of 8 bases from V and 4 bases from J, the junction contained 20 bases not matched to a gene. Here the CDR3 DNA reads TGTGCCAGCCCACCATCCCGGGAGCTAGCGGGAACGGGAGAGACCCAGTACTTC. As protein: CASPPSRELAGTGETQYF.

This clone was picked up one time. This chain connects TRBV28 to TRBJ2-7, with 7 bases matching TRBD1. Trimming removed 6 bases from V and 0 bases from J; junction bases left unmatched: 8. Per the germline V gene, CDR1 is MDHEN and CDR2 is SYDVKM. The CDR3 extends over 15 amino acids. CDR3 amino acids: CASSLTGNPSYEQYF. DNA of the CDR3: TGTGCCAGCAGCCTGACAGGGAACCCCTCCTACGAGCAGTACTTC.

V gene TRBV5-1 combines with J gene TRBJ2-5; 10 bases line up with TRBD1. Germline loops: CDR1 SGHRS, CDR2 YFSETQ. The CDR3 has 16 amino acids. The V and J ends lost 0 bases and 3 bases, in that order; junction bases with no gene match: 5. The CDR3 nucleotides read TGCGCCAGCAGCTTGGCCGTTGGGACAGGGGAAGAGACCCAGTACTTC. Translating gives CASSLAVGTGEETQYF. Complete variable domain (other parts from reference TRBV5-1 and TRBJ2-5): KAGVTQTPRYLIKTRGQQVTLSCSPISGHRSVSWYQQTPGQGLQFLFEYFSETQRNKGNFPGRFSGRQFSNSRSEMNVSTLELGDSALYLCASSLAVGTGEETQYFGPGTRLLVL.

This chain connects TRBV18 to TRBJ1-1; the D gene is possibly TRBD1 (5 bases). Between the trimmed V and J ends, which lost 0 bases and 6 bases, there was a span of 8 bases. Germline V gene lookup returns CDR1 KGHSH and CDR2 LQKENI. The CDR3 extends over 13 amino acids. CDR3 in DNA: TGTGCCAGCTCACCACCGCAGGGCGCTGAAGCTTTCTTT. Encoded protein: CASSPPQGAEAFF.

This clone was counted only a few times. V and J are TRBV4-2 and TRBJ2-3; no clear D. Germline CDR1 is LGHNA and CDR2 is YNFKEQ. V shed 0 bases and J shed 6 bases, with 16 bases lying between them. The CDR3 runs to 16 residues. This CDR3 is CASSQEASAISDTQYF. CDR3 in DNA: TGTGCCAGCAGCCAAGAGGCCAGTGCTATTTCGGATACGCAGTATTTT.

The chain is built from TRBV4-2 and TRBJ1-5; the D is unclear. CDR3 length: 13 amino acids. Germline CDR1 reads LGHNA; CDR2 reads YNFKEQ. V was cut by 4 bases and J by 5 bases, with 9 bases left in between. CDR3 sequence (DNA): TGTGCCAGCAGCCCTGGGGAGCATCAGCCCCAGCATTTT. It yields the protein CASSPGEHQPQHF.

The chain is built from TRBV4-3 and TRBJ1-5; tentatively, D is TRBD1 (5 bases). Per germline, CDR1 LGHNA and CDR2 YSLEER. V shed 2 bases and J shed 0 bases, with 8 bases lying between them. The CDR3 sequence is 15 residues long. The CDR3 nucleotides are TGCGCCAGCAGCCAACAGGGATATAGCAATCAGCCCCAGCATTTT. Translated: CASSQQGYSNQPQHF.

The chain employs TRBV5-1 and TRBJ2-3; 10 bases align to TRBD1. The CDR3 has 18 residues. J lost 3 bases, V lost 4 bases, and 14 bases had no gene match. The germline V gene encodes CDR1 SGHRS and CDR2 YFSETQ. The CDR3 spells CASSPQTGGFSKTDTQYF. DNA of the CDR3: TGCGCCAGCAGCCCACAGACAGGGGGCTTCTCTAAAACAGATACGCAGTATTTT.

This clone was recorded only once. The CDR3 DNA is TGTGCCAGCAGCGTAGGGACAGGGGGGGGTAACACTGAAGCTTTCTTT. It translates to CASSVGTGGGNTEAFF. The chain couples TRBV9 to TRBJ1-1; 10 nucleotides line up with TRBD1. V trimming: 0 bases; J trimming: 2 bases; junction bases outside the gene matches: 4. The CDR3 spans 16 residues. Germline V lookup: CDR1 SGDLS, CDR2 YYNGEE.

This CDR3 reads CASRGIGYEQYF. The CDR3 bases are TGCGCCAGCCGGGGAATAGGATACGAGCAGTACTTC. The chain has TRBV4-1 and TRBJ2-7; TRBD2 might be the D (5 bases). The V end lost 8 bases, the J end lost 4 bases, and 12 bases lay between the germline ends. CDR3 size: 12 residues. CDR1 and CDR2 (germline): MGHRA, YSYEKL.

CDR3 in amino acids: CASRNRDRIVDGEKLFF. CDR3 sequence (DNA): TGTGCCAGCAGAAACCGGGACAGGATCGTGGATGGGGAAAAACTGTTTTTT. The genes are TRBV6-4 and TRBJ1-4, with 8 bases that match TRBD1. The J segment lost 8 bases and the V segment lost 6 bases, leaving 17 bases of the junction unmatched. The CDR3 runs to 17 residues. Germline V gene sequence: CDR1 MRHNA, CDR2 SNTAGT.

The CDR3 protein is CASSPLHQPNYGYTF. The CDR3 bases are TGTGCCAGCAGTCCCCTACACCAACCTAACTATGGCTACACCTTC. The V call is TRBV6-5, the J call TRBJ1-2; D call uncertain. The V end was cut by 5 bases, the J end by 0 bases, with 13 bases between. Germline CDR1 reads MNHEY; CDR2 reads SVGAGI. This CDR3 contains 15 residues.